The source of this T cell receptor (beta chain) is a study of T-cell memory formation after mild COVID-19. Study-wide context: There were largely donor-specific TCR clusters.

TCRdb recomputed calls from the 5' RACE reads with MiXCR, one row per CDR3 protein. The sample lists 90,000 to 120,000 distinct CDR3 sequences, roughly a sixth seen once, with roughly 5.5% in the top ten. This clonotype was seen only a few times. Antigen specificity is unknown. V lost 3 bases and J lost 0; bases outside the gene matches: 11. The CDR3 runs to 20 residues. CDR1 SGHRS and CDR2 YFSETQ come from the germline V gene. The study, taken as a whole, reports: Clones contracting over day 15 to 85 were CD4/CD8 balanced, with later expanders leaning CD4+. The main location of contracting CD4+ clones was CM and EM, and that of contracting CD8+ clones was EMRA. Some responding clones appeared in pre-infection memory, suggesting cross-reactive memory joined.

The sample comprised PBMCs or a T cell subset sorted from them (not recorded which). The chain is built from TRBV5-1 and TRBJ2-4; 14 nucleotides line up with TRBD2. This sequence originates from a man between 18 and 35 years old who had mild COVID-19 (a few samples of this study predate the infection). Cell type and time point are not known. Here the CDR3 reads CASSSLQTSGGAGAKNIQYF. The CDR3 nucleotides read TGCGCCAGCAGCTCCCTGCAGACTAGCGGGGGGGCTGGAGCCAAAAACATTCAGTACTTC. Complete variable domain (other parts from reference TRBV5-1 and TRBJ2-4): KAGVTQTPRYLIKTRGQQVTLSCSPISGHRSVSWYQQTPGQGLQFLFEYFSETQRNKGNFPGRFSGRQFSNSRSEMNVSTLELGDSALYLCASSSLQTSGGAGAKNIQYFGAGTRLSVL.